The T cell receptor (beta chain) under discussion was sequenced for a study of OX40 agonist ivuxolimab in advanced cancers. Study context: Patients were dosed with the agonistic anti-OX40 (CD134) antibody ivuxolimab. With a range of roughly 20 to 90, age averaged roughly 61 years, and 75% to 90% were male. Points from the study as a whole: Antigens targeted by the expanded peripheral T cells were not determined. Partial responders dosed at 0.1-3.0 mg/kg displayed clonal expansion ranking among the lowest.

The germline CDR1 and CDR2 sequences are SGHRS and YFSETQ. V was cut by 0 bases and J by 2 bases, with 3 bases left in between. The CDR3 length is 12 residues. Produced via immunoSEQ multiplex PCR; TCRdb's table is partial and in-frame only. The table has 77,000 or so clones, 90% to 95% seen once. In its sample, this clone was seen once. Its target is not known. The identical CDR3 is also encoded by other nucleotide sequences in the sample. The sequences come from CD4+ or CD8+ T cells sorted from blood, collected in a trial of the OX40 agonist ivuxolimab. The chain has TRBV5-1 and TRBJ2-7; D is unclear. The sequence came from an adult with an advanced solid tumor such as melanoma, head and neck, liver or kidney cancer. The CDR3 sequence is CASSLGAYEQYF. As DNA, the CDR3 is TGCGCCAGCAGCTTGGGAGCCTACGAGCAGTACTTC.